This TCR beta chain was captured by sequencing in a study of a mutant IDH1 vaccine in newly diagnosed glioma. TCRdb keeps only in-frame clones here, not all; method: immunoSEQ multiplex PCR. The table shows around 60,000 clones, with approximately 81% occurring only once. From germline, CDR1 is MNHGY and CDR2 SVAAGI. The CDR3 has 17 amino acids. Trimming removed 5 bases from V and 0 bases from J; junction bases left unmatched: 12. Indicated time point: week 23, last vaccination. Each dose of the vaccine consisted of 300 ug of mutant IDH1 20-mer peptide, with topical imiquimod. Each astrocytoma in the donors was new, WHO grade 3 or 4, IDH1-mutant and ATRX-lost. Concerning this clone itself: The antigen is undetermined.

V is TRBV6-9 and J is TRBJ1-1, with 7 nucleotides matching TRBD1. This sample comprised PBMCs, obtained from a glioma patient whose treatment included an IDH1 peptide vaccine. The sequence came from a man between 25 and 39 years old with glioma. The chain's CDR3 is CASSQTARDSMNTEAFF. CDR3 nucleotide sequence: TGTGCCAGCAGTCAAACGGCTCGGGACAGCATGAACACTGAAGCTTTCTTT.